The 7 T cell receptor beta chains presented below share a single source sample, sequenced in a study of blood T cell repertoires in COVID-19. Clones were read by immunoSEQ multiplex PCR, and TCRdb kept only the in-frame ones, dropping some. The top ten clones hold around 16% of a sample with about 190,000 clones, 76% of them seen once. The sample consisted of PBMCs or T cells enriched from blood (not recorded which). The receptor set was obtained from a woman in her forties or fifties with acute COVID-19.

The rearrangement uses TRBV28 and TRBJ1-4; 7 bases line up with TRBD1. J lost 7 bases, V lost 5 bases, and 22 bases had no gene match. The CDR3 is 19 amino acids. Per germline, CDR1 MDHEN and CDR2 SYDVKM. The DNA of the CDR3 is TGTGCCAGCAGTCCCTTGGGACAGAAAAGGAATAGACCGCGTGAAAAACTGTTTTTT. Encoded protein: CASSPLGQKRNRPREKLFF.

This chain joins TRBV2 and TRBJ2-3, with 8 bases matching TRBD2. The trim removed 1 base at V and 4 bases at J, leaving 4 bases unmatched. The CDR3 totals 15 residues. The germline V gene encodes CDR1 SNHLY and CDR2 FYNNEI. CDR3 protein: CASSEEAGAADTQYF. CDR3 in DNA: TGTGCCAGCAGTGAAGAAGCGGGGGCTGCAGATACGCAGTATTTT.

CDR3 DNA: TGTGCCAGCAGTGGGACAGGGGGAGGAGAGACCCAGTACTTC. Amino acid sequence: CASSGTGGGETQYF. This rearrangement joins TRBV9 to TRBJ2-5, with 11 nucleotides matching TRBD1. Germline-derived CDR1 and CDR2 are SGDLS and YYNGEE. This CDR3 region has 14 residues. V was clipped by 5 bases and J by 4 bases; unmatched bases: 4. Full variable domain (rest looked up from reference TRBV9 and TRBJ2-5): DSGVTQTPKHLITATGQRVTLRCSPRSGDLSVYWYQQSLDQGLQFLIQYYNGEERAKGNILERFSAQQFPDLHSELNLSSLELGDSALYFCASSGTGGGETQYFGPGTRLLVL.

The chain uses TRBV6-2 or TRBV6-3 and TRBJ2-5, with 7 bases fitting TRBD1. The CDR3 is 15 amino acids. After removal of 2 bases from V and 3 bases from J, the junction contained 6 bases not matched to a gene. CDR1 MNHEY and CDR2 SVGEGT come from the germline V gene. The CDR3 DNA follows: TGTGCCAGCAGTTACGGATACAGGGGCGAAGAGACCCAGTACTTC. It is translated as CASSYGYRGEETQYF.

This chain connects TRBV5-1 to TRBJ1-4; a weak D match, TRBD1 (6 bases). Germline values: CDR1 SGHRS, CDR2 YFSETQ. CDR3 length equals 14 residues. The V end lost 1 base, the J end lost 8 bases, and 12 bases lay between the germline ends. DNA of the CDR3: TGCGCCAGCAGCTTGTCCGGGGGGCGAGAAAAACTGTTTTTT. Its translation: CASSLSGGREKLFF.

The chain couples TRBV5-4 to TRBJ1-4; 7 nucleotides agree with TRBD1. J gave up 14 bases and V 4 bases, and 11 bases lay outside the gene matches. Germline V gives CDR1 SGHNT, CDR2 YYREEE (reference sequence). The CDR3 contains 13 residues. The DNA of the CDR3 is TGTGCCAGCAGCGTGGACACCGGGACAGCCCTGTTTTTT. It encodes CASSVDTGTALFF. Filled out from reference TRBV5-4 and TRBJ1-4, the complete variable domain reads ETGVTQSPTHLIKTRGQQVTLRCSSQSGHNTVSWYQQALGQGPQFIFQYYREEENGRGNFPPRFSGLQFPNYSSELNVNALELDDSALYLCASSVDTGTALFFGSGTQLSVL.

J is TRBJ1-1 and V is TRBV6-5; 7 positions match TRBD1. The V gene end was trimmed by 6 bases and the J gene end by 7 bases; junction bases not matched to a gene: 8. The CDR3 loop spans 13 amino acids. The germline V gene encodes CDR1 MNHEY and CDR2 SVGAGI. In DNA form, the CDR3 reads TGTGCCAGCAGGAAACCGGGACAGTATGAAGCTTTCTTT. It specifies CASRKPGQYEAFF.